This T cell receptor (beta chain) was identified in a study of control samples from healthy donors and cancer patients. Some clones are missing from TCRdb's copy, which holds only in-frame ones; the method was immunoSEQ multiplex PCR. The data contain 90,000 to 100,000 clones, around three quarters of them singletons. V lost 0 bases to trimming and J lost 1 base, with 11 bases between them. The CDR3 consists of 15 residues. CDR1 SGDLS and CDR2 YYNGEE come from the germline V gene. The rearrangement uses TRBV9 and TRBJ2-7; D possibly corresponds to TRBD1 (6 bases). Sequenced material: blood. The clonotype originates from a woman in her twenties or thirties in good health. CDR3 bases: TGTGCCAGCAGCGTAGAGGCAGACAGGTCCTACGAGCAGTACTTC. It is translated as CASSVEADRSYEQYF.